The clone carrying this T cell receptor beta chain was observed a few times. This specimen comes from a study of patients and donors after allogeneic stem cell transplantation. TCRdb called the RT-PCR reads again in MiXCR, with one record for every CDR3 protein. The sample gives over 350,000 distinct CDR3 sequences, 15% to 20% of which show up once; less than 8.5% is in the top ten. Trimming removed 2 bases from V and 0 bases from J, with 8 bases in between. Per the germline V gene, CDR1 is KGHSH and CDR2 is LQKENI. CDR3 size: 14 residues. V is TRBV18 and J is TRBJ2-7; TRBD2 might be the D (5 bases). The specimen sequenced was blood, either unsorted or a sorted T cell fraction (not recorded which). This receptor was taken from a human donor who was either an allogeneic HSCT recipient or a stem cell or donor lymphocyte infusion donor (not recorded which). It is not recorded whose cells these are; they may come from a transplant donor. CDR3 sequence: CASSPVTSSYEQYF. The CDR3 DNA reads as TGTGCCAGCTCACCAGTTACTAGCTCCTACGAGCAGTACTTC. Looking up the rest from reference TRBV18 and TRBJ2-7 gives the full variable domain: NAGVMQNPRHLVRRRGQEARLRCSPMKGHSHVYWYRQLPEEGLKFMVYLQKENIIDESGMPKERFSAEFPKEGPSILRIQQVVRGDSAAYFCASSPVTSSYEQYFGPGTRLTVT.